The 21 T cell receptor beta chains below all came from one sample that was sequenced in a study of control samples from healthy donors and cancer patients. The method was immunoSEQ multiplex PCR; TCRdb's version includes in-frame clones alone and lacks a portion of them. The sample carries about 69,000 clones, around four fifths recorded once. The sequenced sample consisted of PBMCs. These receptors all come from a woman between 50 and 59 years old with lung cancer.

The chain combines TRBV6-5 with TRBJ1-2, with a tentative D call TRBD1 (5 bases). Trimming stripped 6 bases from V and 5 bases from J, with 16 bases between. The germline CDR1 and CDR2 sequences are MNHEY and SVGAGI. This CDR3 is 14 amino acids long. This chain's CDR3 is CASSPRQTVYGYTF. CDR3 coding DNA: TGTGCCAGCAGCCCCCGGCAGACAGTATATGGCTACACCTTC.

The CDR3 region is CASSLYGAKNIQYF. The CDR3 DNA sequence: TGTGCCAGCAGCTTATATGGGGCCAAAAACATTCAGTACTTC. The chain carries TRBV13 and TRBJ2-4; no firm D call. The length of the CDR3 is 14 residues. Trimming shortened V by 2 bases and J by 1 base, and 6 bases separated the two germline ends. Germline V gene sequence: CDR1 PRHDT, CDR2 FYEKMQ (reference sequence).

The V gene is TRBV28, the J gene TRBJ2-7; D may be TRBD1 (6 bases). The CDR3 covers 14 residues. Looked up from germline, CDR1 is MDHEN and CDR2 is SYDVKM. With 5 bases removed from V and 5 bases from J, the gap between germline ends came to 16 bases. The CDR3 region has the DNA TGTGCCAGCAGTCCACTACTACAGGGAGACGAGCAGTACTTC. Its protein product is CASSPLLQGDEQYF.

About this clone: The sample holds other DNA sequences that translate to the same CDR3. V usage is TRBV6-1 and J usage is TRBJ1-2; the D gene is possibly TRBD1 (6 bases). There are 13 residues in the CDR3. The V gene's germline CDR1 is MNHNS and CDR2 SASEGT. The V end was cut by 3 bases, the J end by 4 bases, with 9 bases between. DNA of the CDR3: TGTGCCAGCAGTGAGCAGGGGAGCTATGGCTACACCTTC. Protein: CASSEQGSYGYTF.

This chain connects TRBV2 to TRBJ1-5, with D tentatively TRBD1 (5 bases). This CDR3 contains 14 residues. Germline V lookup: CDR1 SNHLY, CDR2 FYNNEI. With 7 bases removed from V and 2 bases from J, the gap between germline ends came to 12 bases. This chain's CDR3 is CASMNGAGNQPQHF. The DNA for the CDR3 is TGTGCCAGCATGAACGGGGCAGGCAATCAGCCCCAGCATTTT.

The J gene is TRBJ1-1, the V gene TRBV30, with D possibly matching TRBD1 (6 bases). CDR3 length: 11 amino acids. Germline CDR1 reads GTSNPN; CDR2 reads SVGIG (reference sequence). V dropped 5 bases and J dropped 6 bases, with 10 bases sitting between them. CDR3 coding DNA: TGTGCCTGGTCCAGGGGCCCTGAAGCTTTCTTT. Its protein product is CAWSRGPEAFF.

The chain links TRBV2 to TRBJ2-1; D may correspond to TRBD1 or TRBD2 (5 bases each). Trimming removed 6 bases from V and 12 bases from J, with 15 bases in between. This CDR3 has 12 residues. The germline V gene encodes CDR1 SNHLY and CDR2 FYNNEI. The CDR3 protein is CASRAYGDLQFF. The DNA for the CDR3 is TGTGCCAGCAGGGCCTATGGGGACCTGCAGTTCTTC.

The gene calls are TRBV7-2 and TRBJ1-6; D uncertain. This CDR3 is 13 amino acids long. Germline CDR1 SGHTA, CDR2 FQGNSA. V gave up 1 base and J gave up 10 bases, with 8 bases separating them. In DNA form, the CDR3 reads TGTGCCAGCAGCTTAGGAGGGAAATCACCCCTCCACTTT. Translating it yields CASSLGGKSPLHF.

In its sample, this clone was seen once. The rearrangement joins TRBV14 to TRBJ1-1; the D gene is possibly TRBD1 (5 bases). CDR1 and CDR2 (germline): SGHDN, FVKESK. The CDR3 covers 16 residues. With 4 bases removed from V and 0 bases from J, the gap between germline ends came to 15 bases. This CDR3 reads CASSRGWNELNTEAFF. In nucleotides, the CDR3 is TGTGCCAGCAGCCGGGGGTGGAACGAATTGAACACTGAAGCTTTCTTT.

The chain couples TRBV27 to TRBJ1-6, with D hard to call. Germline V CDR1 and CDR2: MNHEY, SMNVEV (reference sequence). Trimming took 9 bases from V and 0 from J, leaving 6 bases between them. The CDR3 is made up of 13 amino acids. The CDR3 reads CASLSSYNSPLHF. The CDR3 DNA reads TGTGCCAGTCTCAGCTCCTATAATTCACCCCTCCACTTT.

This clone was recorded a few times. This rearrangement joins TRBV7-9 to TRBJ2-6; tentative D call: TRBD1 (5 bases). Germline assignment: CDR1 SEHNR and CDR2 FQNEAQ (reference sequence). Trimming stripped 5 bases from V and 0 bases from J, with 14 bases between. The CDR3 is 17 residues long. CDR3 in amino acids: CASSQRTPDSGANVLTF. CDR3 nucleotides: TGTGCCAGCAGCCAACGGACACCAGACTCTGGGGCCAACGTCCTGACTTTC. Full variable domain (remainder filled in from reference TRBV7-9 and TRBJ2-6): DTGVSQNPRHKITKRGQNVTFRCDPISEHNRLYWYRQTLGQGPEFLTYFQNEAQLEKSRLLSDRFSAERPKGSFSTLEIQRTEQGDSAMYLCASSQRTPDSGANVLTFGAGSRLTVL.

This sequence joins TRBV12-5 and TRBJ2-7; 11 nucleotides agree with TRBD1. The CDR3 covers 15 residues. V lost 1 base to trimming and J lost 6 bases; unmatched junction nucleotides: 5. Germline V gene data show CDR1 as LGHNT and CDR2 as FRNRAP. The DNA for the CDR3 is TGTGCTAGTGGTTTGGGGACAGGGGGCTATGGCGAGCAGTACTTC. Residues: CASGLGTGGYGEQYF.

This clone came up once. This chain joins TRBV24-1 and TRBJ1-5; TRBD1 matches 7 bases. Unmatched junction bases numbered 8, after V lost 3 bases and J lost 7 bases. The CDR3 covers 15 residues. Per germline, CDR1 KGHDR and CDR2 SFDVKD. The chain's CDR3 is CATSDGGTVGQPQHF. DNA of the CDR3: TGTGCCACCAGTGATGGGGGGACAGTGGGACAGCCCCAGCATTTT.

The rearrangement joins TRBV6-6 to TRBJ2-3; a possible D gene is TRBD2 (7 bases). CDR3 size: 16 residues. CDR1 and CDR2 from the germline V gene are MNHNY and SVGAGI (reference sequence). Deletions cut 4 bases from V and 2 bases from J, with 16 bases between. CDR3 bases: TGTGCCAGCAGTTGGGAGGGCGGGGGCAACACAGATACGCAGTATTTT. Its protein product is CASSWEGGGNTDTQYF.

The chain uses TRBV6-2 or TRBV6-3 and TRBJ1-2; 7 bases are shared with TRBD1. The junction had 16 bases not matched to a gene; V was cut back by 2 bases and J by 1 base. Germline V CDR1 and CDR2: MNHEY, SVGEGT. There are 19 residues in the CDR3. The CDR3 coding sequence is TGTGCCAGCAGTTACCCACAGGGGAGGCCCTCGTCGGATAACTATGGCTACACCTTC. Translating gives CASSYPQGRPSSDNYGYTF.

This CDR3 reads CASSYKGGSIEAFF. CDR3 bases: TGTGCCAGCAGTTACAAAGGGGGGAGCATTGAAGCTTTCTTT. V gene TRBV6-2 or TRBV6-3 combines with J gene TRBJ1-1, with a possible D match to TRBD1 (6 bases). V lost 2 bases and J 7 bases, leaving 14 bases between the germline ends. The CDR3 runs to 14 residues. The germline V gene encodes CDR1 MNHEY and CDR2 SVGEGT.

This clone showed up just a few times. The chain combines TRBV5-1 with TRBJ2-3; 10 bases line up with TRBD2. With V trimmed by 4 bases and J by 4 bases, 3 bases remained unmatched. CDR3 size: 14 residues. From germline, CDR1 is SGHRS and CDR2 YFSETQ. CDR3 sequence (DNA): TGCGCCAGCAGCATGAGCGGGGGGGCAGATACGCAGTATTTT. Its protein is CASSMSGGADTQYF.

The chain recombines TRBV6-6 with TRBJ2-7; a weak D match, TRBD2 (5 bases). V lost 4 bases and J lost 4, with 11 bases in between. CDR1 and CDR2 from the germline V gene are MNHNY and SVGAGI (reference sequence). This CDR3 contains 13 residues. The CDR3 region has the DNA TGTGCCAGCAGTTCATCGGGCGGGTACGAGCAGTACTTC. Translated, it gives CASSSSGGYEQYF.

This clone was seen only once. The chain uses TRBV27 and TRBJ1-2; D is ambiguous. From germline, CDR1 is MNHEY and CDR2 SMNVEV (reference sequence). CDR3 length equals 13 residues. V lost 3 bases, J lost 2 bases, and 7 bases lay in between. CDR3: CASSFGQNYGYTF. The CDR3 DNA is TGTGCCAGCAGTTTTGGGCAGAACTATGGCTACACCTTC.

This sequence joins TRBV6-6 and TRBJ2-7; unclear D gene. The length of the CDR3 is 14 residues. Germline CDR1 MNHNY, CDR2 SVGAGI (reference sequence). Trimming left V 6 bases short and J 3 bases short, with 15 bases between. CDR3 coding DNA: TGTGCCAGCAGGTCTTGGACGGGTATCTACGAGCAGTACTTC. Protein product: CASRSWTGIYEQYF.

On this clone itself: The sample has other DNA sequences that encode this CDR3 too. This chain uses TRBV9 with TRBJ2-5, with TRBD2 identical over 8 bases. The CDR3 extends over 15 amino acids. From germline, CDR1 is SGDLS and CDR2 YYNGEE. V gave up 1 base and J gave up 1 base; unmatched junction bases: 3. This CDR3 reads CASSVLSGGQETQYF. CDR3 DNA sequence: TGTGCCAGCAGCGTATTAAGCGGGGGCCAAGAGACCCAGTACTTC.